The clone carrying this T cell receptor beta chain was found many times. Its antigen remains unknown. The read terminates 3 residues before the CDR3 end, so the remaining end is supplied by the germline J gene. This sample also contains other DNA sequences that code for the same CDR3. Germline V gene sequence: CDR1 LNHDA, CDR2 SQIVND (reference sequence). The CDR3 consists of 17 residues. V dropped 7 bases and J dropped 0; count of bases not matched to a gene: 11. Produced via immunoSEQ multiplex PCR; TCRdb's table is partial and in-frame only. This sample comprises roughly 58,000 clones, none seen once only. These data are taken from a study of T cell clonality in common variable immunodeficiency. Study-wide points: The cause of increased CVID clonality remains unclear without subpopulation sequencing. Shared TCRbeta clones were fewer between CVID subjects than controls. Repertoire-complication correlations in CVID were limited by patient heterogeneity.

This receptor was taken from a person aged 18 to 70 in good health. The chain is built from TRBV19 and TRBJ1-3; 8 positions match TRBD1. Sequenced material: peripheral blood mononuclear cells. The CDR3 DNA, read in part, is TGTGCCAGTACCTTAACGTGGGACAGGCTCTCTGGAAACACC. Translating gives CASTLTWDRLSGNT. The CDR3, in full, reads CASTLTWDRLSGNTIYF.